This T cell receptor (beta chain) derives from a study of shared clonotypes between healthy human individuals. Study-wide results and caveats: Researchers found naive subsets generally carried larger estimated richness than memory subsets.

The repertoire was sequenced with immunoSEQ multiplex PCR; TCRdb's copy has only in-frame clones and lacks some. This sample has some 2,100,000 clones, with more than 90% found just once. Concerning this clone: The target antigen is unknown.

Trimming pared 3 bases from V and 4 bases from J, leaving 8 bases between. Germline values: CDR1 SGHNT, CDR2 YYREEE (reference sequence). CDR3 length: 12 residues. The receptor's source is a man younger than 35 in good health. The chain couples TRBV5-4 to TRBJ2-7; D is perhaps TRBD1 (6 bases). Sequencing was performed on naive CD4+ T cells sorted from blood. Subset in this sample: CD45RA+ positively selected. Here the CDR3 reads CASSSGEYEQYF. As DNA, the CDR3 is TGTGCCAGCAGCTCAGGGGAGTACGAGCAGTACTTC.